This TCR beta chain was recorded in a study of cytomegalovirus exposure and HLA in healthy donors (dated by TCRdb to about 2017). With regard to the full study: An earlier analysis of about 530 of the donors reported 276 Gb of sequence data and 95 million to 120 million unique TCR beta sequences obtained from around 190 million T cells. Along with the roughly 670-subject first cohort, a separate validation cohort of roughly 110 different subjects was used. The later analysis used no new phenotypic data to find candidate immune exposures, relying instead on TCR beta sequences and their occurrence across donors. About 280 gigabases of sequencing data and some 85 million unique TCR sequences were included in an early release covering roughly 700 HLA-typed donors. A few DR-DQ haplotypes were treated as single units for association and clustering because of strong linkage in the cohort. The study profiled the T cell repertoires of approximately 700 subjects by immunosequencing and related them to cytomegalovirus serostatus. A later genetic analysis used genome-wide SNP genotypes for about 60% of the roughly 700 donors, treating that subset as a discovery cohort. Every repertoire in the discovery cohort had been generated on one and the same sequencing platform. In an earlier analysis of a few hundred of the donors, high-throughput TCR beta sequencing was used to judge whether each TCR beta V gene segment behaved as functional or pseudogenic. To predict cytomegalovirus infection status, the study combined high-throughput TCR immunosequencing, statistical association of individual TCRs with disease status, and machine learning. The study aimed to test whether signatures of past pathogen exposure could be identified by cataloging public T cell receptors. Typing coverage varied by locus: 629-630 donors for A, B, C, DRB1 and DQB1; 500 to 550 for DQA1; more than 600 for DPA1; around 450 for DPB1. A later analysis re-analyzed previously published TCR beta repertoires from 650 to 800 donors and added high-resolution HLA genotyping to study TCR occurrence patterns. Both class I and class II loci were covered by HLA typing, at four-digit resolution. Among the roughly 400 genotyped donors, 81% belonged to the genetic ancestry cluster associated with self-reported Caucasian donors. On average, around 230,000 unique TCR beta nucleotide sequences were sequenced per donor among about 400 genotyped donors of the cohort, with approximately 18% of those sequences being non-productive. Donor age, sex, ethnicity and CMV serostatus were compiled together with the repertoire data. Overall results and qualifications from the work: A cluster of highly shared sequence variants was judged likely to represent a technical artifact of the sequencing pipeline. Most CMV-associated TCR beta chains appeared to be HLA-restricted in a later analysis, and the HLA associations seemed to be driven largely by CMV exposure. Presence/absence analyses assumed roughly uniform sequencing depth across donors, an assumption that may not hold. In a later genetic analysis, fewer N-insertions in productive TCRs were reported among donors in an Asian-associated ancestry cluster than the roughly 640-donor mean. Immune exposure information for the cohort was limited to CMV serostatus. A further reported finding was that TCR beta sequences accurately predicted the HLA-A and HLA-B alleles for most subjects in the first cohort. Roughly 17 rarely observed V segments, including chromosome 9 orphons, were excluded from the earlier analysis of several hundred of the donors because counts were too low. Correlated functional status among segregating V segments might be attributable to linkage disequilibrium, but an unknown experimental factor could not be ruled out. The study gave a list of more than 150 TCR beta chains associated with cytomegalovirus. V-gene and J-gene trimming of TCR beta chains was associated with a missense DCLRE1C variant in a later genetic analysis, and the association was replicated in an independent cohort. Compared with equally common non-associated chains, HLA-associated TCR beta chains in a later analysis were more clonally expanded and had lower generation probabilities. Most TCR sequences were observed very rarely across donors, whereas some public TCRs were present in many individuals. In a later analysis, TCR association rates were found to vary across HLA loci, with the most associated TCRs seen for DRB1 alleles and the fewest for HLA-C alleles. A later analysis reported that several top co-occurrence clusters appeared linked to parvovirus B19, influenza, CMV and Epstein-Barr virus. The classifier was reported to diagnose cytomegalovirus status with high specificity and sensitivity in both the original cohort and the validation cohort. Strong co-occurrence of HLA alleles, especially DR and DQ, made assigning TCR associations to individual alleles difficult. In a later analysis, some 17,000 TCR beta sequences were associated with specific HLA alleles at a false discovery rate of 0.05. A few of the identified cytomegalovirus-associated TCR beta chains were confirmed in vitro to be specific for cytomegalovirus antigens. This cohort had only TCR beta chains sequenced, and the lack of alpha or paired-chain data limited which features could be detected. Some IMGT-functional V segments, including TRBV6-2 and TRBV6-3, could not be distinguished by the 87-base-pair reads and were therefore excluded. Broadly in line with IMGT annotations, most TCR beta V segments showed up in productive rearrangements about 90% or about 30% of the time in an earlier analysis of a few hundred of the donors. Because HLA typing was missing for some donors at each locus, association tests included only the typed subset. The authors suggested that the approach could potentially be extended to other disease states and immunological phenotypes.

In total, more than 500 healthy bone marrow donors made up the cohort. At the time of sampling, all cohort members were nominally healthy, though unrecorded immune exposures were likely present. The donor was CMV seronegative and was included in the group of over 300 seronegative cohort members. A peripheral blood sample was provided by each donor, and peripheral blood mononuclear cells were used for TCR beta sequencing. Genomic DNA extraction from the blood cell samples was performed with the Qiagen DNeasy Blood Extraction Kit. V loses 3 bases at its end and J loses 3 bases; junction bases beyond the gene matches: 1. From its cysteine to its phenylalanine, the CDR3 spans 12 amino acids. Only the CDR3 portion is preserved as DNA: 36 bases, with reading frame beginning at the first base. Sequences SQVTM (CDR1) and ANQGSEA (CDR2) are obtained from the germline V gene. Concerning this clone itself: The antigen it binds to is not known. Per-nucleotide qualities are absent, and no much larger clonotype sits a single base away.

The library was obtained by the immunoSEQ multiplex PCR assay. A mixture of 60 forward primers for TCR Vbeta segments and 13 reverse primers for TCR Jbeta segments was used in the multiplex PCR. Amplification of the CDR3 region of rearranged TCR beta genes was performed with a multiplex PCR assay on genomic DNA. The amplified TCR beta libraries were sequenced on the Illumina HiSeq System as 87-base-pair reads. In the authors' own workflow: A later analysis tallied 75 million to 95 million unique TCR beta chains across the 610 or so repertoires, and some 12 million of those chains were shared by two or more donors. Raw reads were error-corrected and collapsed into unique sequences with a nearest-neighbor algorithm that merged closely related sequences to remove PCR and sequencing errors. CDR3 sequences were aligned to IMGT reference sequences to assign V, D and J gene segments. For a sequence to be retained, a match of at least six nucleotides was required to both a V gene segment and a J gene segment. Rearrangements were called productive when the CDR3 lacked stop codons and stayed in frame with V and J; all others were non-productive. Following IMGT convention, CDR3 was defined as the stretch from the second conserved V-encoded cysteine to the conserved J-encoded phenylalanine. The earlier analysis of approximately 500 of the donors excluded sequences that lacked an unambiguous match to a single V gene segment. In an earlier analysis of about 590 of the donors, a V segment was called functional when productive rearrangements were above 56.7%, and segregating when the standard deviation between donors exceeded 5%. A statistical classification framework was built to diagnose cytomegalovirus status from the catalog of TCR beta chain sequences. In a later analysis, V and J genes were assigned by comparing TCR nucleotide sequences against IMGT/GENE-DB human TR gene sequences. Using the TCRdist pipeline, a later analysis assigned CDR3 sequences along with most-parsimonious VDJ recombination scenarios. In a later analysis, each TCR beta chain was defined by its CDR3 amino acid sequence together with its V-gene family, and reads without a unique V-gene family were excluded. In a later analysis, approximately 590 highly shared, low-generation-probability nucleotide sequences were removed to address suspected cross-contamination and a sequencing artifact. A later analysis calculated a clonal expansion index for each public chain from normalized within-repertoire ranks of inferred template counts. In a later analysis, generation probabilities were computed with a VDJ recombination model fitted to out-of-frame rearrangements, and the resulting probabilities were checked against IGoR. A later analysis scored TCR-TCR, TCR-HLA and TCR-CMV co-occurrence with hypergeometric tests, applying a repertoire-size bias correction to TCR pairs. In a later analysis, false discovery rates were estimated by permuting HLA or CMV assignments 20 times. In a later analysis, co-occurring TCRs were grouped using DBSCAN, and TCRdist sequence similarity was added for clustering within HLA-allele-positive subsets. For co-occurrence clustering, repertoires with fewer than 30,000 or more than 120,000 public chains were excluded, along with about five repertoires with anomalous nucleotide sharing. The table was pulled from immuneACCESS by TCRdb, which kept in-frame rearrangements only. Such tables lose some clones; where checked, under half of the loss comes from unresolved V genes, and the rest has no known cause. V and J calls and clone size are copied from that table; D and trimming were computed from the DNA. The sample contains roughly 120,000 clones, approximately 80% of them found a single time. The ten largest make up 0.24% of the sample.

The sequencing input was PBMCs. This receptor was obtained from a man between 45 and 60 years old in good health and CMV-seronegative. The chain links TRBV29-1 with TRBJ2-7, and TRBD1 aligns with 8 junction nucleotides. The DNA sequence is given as TGCAGCGTTGACGGGACAGGCTACGAGCAGTACTTC. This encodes CSVDGTGYEQYF.